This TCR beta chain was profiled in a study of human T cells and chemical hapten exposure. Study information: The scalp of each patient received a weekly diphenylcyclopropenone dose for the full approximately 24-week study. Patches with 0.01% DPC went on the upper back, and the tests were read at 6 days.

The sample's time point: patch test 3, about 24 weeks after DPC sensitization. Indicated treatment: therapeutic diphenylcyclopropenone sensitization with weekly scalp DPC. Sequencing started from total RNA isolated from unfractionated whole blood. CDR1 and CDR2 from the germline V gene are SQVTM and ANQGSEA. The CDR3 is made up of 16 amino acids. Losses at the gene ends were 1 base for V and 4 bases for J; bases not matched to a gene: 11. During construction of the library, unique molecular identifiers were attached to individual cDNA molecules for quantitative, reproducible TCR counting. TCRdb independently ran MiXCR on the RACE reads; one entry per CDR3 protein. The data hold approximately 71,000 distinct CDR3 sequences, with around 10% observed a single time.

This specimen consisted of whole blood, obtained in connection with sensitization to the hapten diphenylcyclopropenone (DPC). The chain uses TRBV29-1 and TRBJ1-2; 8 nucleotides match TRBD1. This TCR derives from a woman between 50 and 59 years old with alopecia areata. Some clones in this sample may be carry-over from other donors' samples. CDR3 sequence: CSVEVAPGGGSYGYTF. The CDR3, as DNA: TGCAGCGTTGAAGTGGCACCAGGGGGCGGCTCCTATGGCTACACCTTC.